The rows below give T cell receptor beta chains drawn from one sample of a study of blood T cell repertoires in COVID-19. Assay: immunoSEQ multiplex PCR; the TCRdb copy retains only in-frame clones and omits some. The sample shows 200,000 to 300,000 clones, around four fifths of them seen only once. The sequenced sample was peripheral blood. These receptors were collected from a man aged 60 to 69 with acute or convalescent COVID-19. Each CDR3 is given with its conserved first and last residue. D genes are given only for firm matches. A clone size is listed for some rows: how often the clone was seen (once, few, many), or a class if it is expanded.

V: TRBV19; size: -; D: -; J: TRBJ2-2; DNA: TGTGCCAGTAGTACCCCCCCGGGGGACTGGGGACAGTATTACACCGGGGAGCTGTTTTTT; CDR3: CASSTPPGDWGQYYTGELFF
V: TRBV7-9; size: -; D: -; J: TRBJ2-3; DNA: TGTGCCAGCAGCTTACTAATGGCAGATACGCAGTATTTT; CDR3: CASSLLMADTQYF
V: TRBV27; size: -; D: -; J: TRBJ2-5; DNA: TGTGCCAGCAGTTTATCACAGTGGGAGACCCAGTACTTC; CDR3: CASSLSQWETQYF
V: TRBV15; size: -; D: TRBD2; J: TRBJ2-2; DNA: TGTGCCACCAGCAGAGGGGGCGGGAGGGCCTGGACCGGGGAGCTGTTTTTT; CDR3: CATSRGGGRAWTGELFF
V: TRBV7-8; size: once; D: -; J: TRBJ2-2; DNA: TGTGCCAGCAGCTTCCGGTCAACCGGGGAGCTGTTTTTT; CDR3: CASSFRSTGELFF
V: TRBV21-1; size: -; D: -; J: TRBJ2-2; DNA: TGTGCCAGCAGCAAAGCTAGCGGGATAGGCGGGGAGCTGTTTTTT; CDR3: CASSKASGIGGELFF
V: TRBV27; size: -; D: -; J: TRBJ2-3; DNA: TGTGCCAGCAGTTTATCGCGCGGGGATACGCAGTATTTT; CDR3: CASSLSRGDTQYF
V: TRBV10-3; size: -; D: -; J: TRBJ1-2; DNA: TGTGCCATCAGGCCCTTAGCGGGAGGGGGCTATGGCTACACCTTC; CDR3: CAIRPLAGGGYGYTF
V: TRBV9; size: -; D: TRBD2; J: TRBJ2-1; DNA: TGTGCCAGCAGCCCGGCCCTTAGCGGGGGCTATGAGCAGTTCTTC; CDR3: CASSPALSGGYEQFF
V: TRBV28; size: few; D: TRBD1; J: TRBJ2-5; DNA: TGTGCCAGCAGTTCTCCGTCAGGGGGCAAGGAGACCCAGTACTTC; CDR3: CASSSPSGGKETQYF
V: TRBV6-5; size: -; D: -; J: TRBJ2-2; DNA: TGTGCCAGCAGTTACTCGGGGAGGAACACCGGGGAGCTGTTTTTT; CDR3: CASSYSGRNTGELFF
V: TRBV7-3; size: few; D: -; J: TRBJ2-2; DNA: TGTGCCAGCAGCTTGATGGCGGCGGACACCGGGGAGCTGTTTTTT; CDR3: CASSLMAADTGELFF
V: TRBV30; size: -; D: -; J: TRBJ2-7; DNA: TGTGCCTTCGACCAGACAAGATACGAGCAGTACTTC; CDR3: CAFDQTRYEQYF
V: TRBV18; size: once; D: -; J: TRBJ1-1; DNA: TGTGCCAGCTCACCCGGTAACGGTTGGAACACTGAAGCTTTCTTT; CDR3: CASSPGNGWNTEAFF
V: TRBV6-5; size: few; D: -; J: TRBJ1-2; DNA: TGTGCCAGCACTCCCCAGGGGAGAAATGGCTACACCTTC; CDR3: CASTPQGRNGYTF
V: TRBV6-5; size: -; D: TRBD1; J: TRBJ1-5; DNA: TGTGCCAGCAGACAGGGGCCCGGTCAGCCCCAGCATTTT; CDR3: CASRQGPGQPQHF
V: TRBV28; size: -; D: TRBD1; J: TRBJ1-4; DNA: TGTGCCAGCAGCACCGGGACAGGGTGGTTTTCGGCTAATGAAAAACTGTTTTTT; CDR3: CASSTGTGWFSANEKLFF
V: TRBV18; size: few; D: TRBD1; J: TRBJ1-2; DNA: TGTGCCAGCTCACGAGGACAGGGATCTTGGGGCTACACCTTC; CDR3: CASSRGQGSWGYTF
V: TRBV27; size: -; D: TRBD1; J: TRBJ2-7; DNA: TGTGCCAGCAGTTTATCCGGACAGGGGGTGTTCTACGAGCAGTACTTC; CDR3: CASSLSGQGVFYEQYF
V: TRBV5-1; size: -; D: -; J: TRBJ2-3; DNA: TGCGCCAGCAGTTGGGGGACAAACGCAGATACGCAGTATTTT; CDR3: CASSWGTNADTQYF
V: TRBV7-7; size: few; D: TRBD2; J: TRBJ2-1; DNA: TGTGCTAGCAGCCCAAGGGGCGGGAGTGGAAGGAATGAGCAGTTCTTC; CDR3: CASSPRGGSGRNEQFF
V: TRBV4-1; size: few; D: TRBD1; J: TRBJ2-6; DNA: TGCGCCAGCAGGCTCGGACAGGGGGCCGGGGCCAACGTCCTGACTTTC; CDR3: CASRLGQGAGANVLTF
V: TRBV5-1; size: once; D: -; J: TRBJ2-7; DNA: TGCGCCAGCAGTCCCGCCATTACTATCGGGATCCTAGACTACGAGCAGTACTTC; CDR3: CASSPAITIGILDYEQYF
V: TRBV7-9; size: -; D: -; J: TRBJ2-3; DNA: TGTGCCAGTAAACATCGTAGCACAGATACGCAGTATTTT; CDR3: CASKHRSTDTQYF